This T cell receptor (beta chain) was identified during a study of CD8+ T cells in alopecia areata. For the study at large: Treated patients were given oral tofacitinib, which was dosed at 5 to 10 mg twice daily. Study-level findings and limits: Resident alphabeta T cells of normal skin are also sequenced in scalp samples. There were many expanded lesional clones persisting in scalp and blood during tofacitinib.

V was clipped by 2 bases and J by 4 bases, with 9 bases between them. Germline values: CDR1 MNHEY, CDR2 SVGAGI. This CDR3 is 14 amino acids long. cDNA reverse transcribed from extracted RNA served as the sequencing template. Produced via immunoSEQ multiplex PCR; TCRdb's table is partial and in-frame only. The sample has 90,000 to 120,000 clones; over 80% are singletons. The treatment here: oral pan-JAK inhibitor, 5-10 mg twice daily. Using a FACSAria, the CD4+ and CD8+ T cells were sorted from the PBMCs. Notes on this clone: Its antigen is not known.

This chain connects TRBV6-5 to TRBJ1-3; D ambiguous. This clonotype was sampled from a human donor with alopecia areata. This specimen was CD8+ T cells sorted from blood, taken at week 24, from a patient treated with tofacitinib. The CDR3 DNA reads as TGTGCCAGCAGTTACGGGGTACCCGGAAACACCATATATTTT. This translates into CASSYGVPGNTIYF.